The sequence of this TCR beta chain was determined in a study of PD-L1 blockade in urothelial cancer. For the study at large: In the mid-2010s, patients got going on atezolizumab, taking 1,200 mg intravenously every 3 weeks.

The method was immunoSEQ multiplex PCR; TCRdb's version includes in-frame clones alone and lacks a portion of them. The sample lists 90,000 to 120,000 clones, under 85% occurring once. The CDR3 totals 14 residues. The V gene end was trimmed by 2 bases and the J gene end by 9 bases; junction bases not matched to a gene: 6. Germline CDR1 reads ENHRY; CDR2 reads SYGVKD. The receptor was derived from a man in his fifties with urothelial cancer. This sample comprised PBMCs, obtained around atezolizumab (anti-PD-L1) treatment. The V and J genes are TRBV10-3 and TRBJ2-4; 8 nucleotides match TRBD1. The CDR3 sequence: CAISEGQGAVIQYF. The CDR3 region has the DNA TGTGCCATCAGTGAGGGGCAGGGGGCGGTCATTCAGTACTTC.